A single T cell receptor (beta chain) is shown here with its context. Here immunoSEQ multiplex PCR was the method, and the copy in TCRdb shows in-frame clones only, minus some. The sample holds just over 90,000 clones, approximately 94% seen once. This record comes from a study of OX40 agonist ivuxolimab in advanced cancers. Study overall: Eligibility admitted prior anti-PD-1, anti-PD-L1 or anti-CTLA-4 therapy; about 42% had some.

CDR3 length: 14 amino acids. The V gene lost 5 bases and the J gene lost 1 base, with 11 bases spanning the gap. Germline V gives CDR1 SGHAT, CDR2 FQNNGV. V gene TRBV11-2 combines with J gene TRBJ1-1; possible D gene TRBD1, 5 bases. The sequenced sample was CD4+ or CD8+ T cells sorted from blood, obtained in a trial of the OX40 agonist ivuxolimab. This TCR derives from an adult with an advanced solid tumor such as melanoma, head and neck, liver or kidney cancer. The CDR3 loop is CASSHHTGNTEAFF. The CDR3 DNA follows: TGTGCCAGCAGCCACCATACAGGGAACACTGAAGCTTTCTTT.